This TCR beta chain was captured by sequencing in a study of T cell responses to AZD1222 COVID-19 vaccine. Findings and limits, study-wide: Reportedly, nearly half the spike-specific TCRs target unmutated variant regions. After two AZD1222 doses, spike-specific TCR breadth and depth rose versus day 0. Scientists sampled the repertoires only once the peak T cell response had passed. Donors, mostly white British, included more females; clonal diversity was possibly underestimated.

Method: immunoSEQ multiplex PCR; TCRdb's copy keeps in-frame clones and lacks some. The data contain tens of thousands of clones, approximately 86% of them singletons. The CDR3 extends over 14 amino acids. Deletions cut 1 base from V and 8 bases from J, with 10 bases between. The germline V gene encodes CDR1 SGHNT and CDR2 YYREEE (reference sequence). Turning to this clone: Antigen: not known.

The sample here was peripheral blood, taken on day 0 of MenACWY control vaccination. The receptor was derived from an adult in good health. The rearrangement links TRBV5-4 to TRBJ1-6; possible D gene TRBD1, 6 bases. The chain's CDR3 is CASSLKGVHSPLHF. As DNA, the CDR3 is TGTGCCAGCAGCTTGAAGGGGGTCCATTCACCCCTCCACTTT. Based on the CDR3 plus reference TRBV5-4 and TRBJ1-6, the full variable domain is ETGVTQSPTHLIKTRGQQVTLRCSSQSGHNTVSWYQQALGQGPQFIFQYYREEENGRGNFPPRFSGLQFPNYSSELNVNALELDDSALYLCASSLKGVHSPLHFGNGTRLTVT.